A single sample is the source of the 9 T cell receptor beta chains below, sequenced in a study of long-term antiretroviral therapy in people with HIV. Running of the v3.0 immunoSEQ assay took place at survey level. The assay was immunoSEQ multiplex PCR, and TCRdb's table has in-frame clones only and misses some. The repertoire holds under 20,000 clones, with about 81% as singletons. The sample in question was unsorted PBMCs, obtained 0.3 years after starting antiretroviral therapy. Receptor source: a woman aged 50 to 60 with HIV.

The chain uses TRBV11-2 and TRBJ2-5, with 7 bases that match TRBD2. The length of the CDR3 is 16 residues. Germline assignment: CDR1 SGHAT and CDR2 FQNNGV. J was trimmed by 5 bases and V by 1 base; bases with no gene match: 10. The CDR3 spells CASSLGERGWWETQYF. CDR3 DNA sequence: TGTGCCAGCAGCTTAGGGGAGCGGGGTTGGTGGGAGACCCAGTACTTC. Based on the CDR3 plus reference TRBV11-2 and TRBJ2-5, the full variable domain is EAGVAQSPRYKIIEKRQSVAFWCNPISGHATLYWYQQILGQGPKLLIQFQNNGVVDDSQLPKDRFSAERLKGVDSTLKIQPAKLEDSAVYLCASSLGERGWWETQYFGPGTRLLVL.

This clone showed up just a few times. The J gene is TRBJ2-1, the V gene TRBV15; D not certain. From germline, CDR1 is LNHNV and CDR2 YYDKDF (reference sequence). The CDR3 is made up of 12 amino acids. V lost 0 bases to trimming and J lost 10 bases, with 7 bases between them. CDR3 DNA sequence: TGTGCCACCAGCAGAGAGCCGACAGAGCAGTTCTTC. Protein: CATSREPTEQFF.

In its sample, this clone was seen once. The J gene is TRBJ2-7, the V gene TRBV2, with a tentative D call TRBD1 (6 bases). The CDR3 has 13 amino acids. The V end lost 8 bases, the J end lost 3 bases, and 14 bases lay between the germline ends. Germline V gene data show CDR1 as SNHLY and CDR2 as FYNNEI. As DNA, the CDR3 is TGTGCCAGCGGCCCGACAGGAGGCTACGAGCAGTACGTC. Translation gives CASGPTGGYEQYV.

V usage is TRBV12-5 and J usage is TRBJ1-2; TRBD1 might be the D (6 bases). Germline-derived CDR1 and CDR2 are LGHNT and FRNRAP. This CDR3 region has 15 residues. The V gene lost 2 bases and the J gene lost 2 bases, with 12 bases spanning the gap. CDR3 nucleotide sequence: TGTGCTAGTGGTTTGTCGGGGAGGGGGAACTATGGCTACACCTTC. Translation: CASGLSGRGNYGYTF.

The V gene is TRBV29-1, the J gene TRBJ1-3; D uncertain. CDR1 is SQVTM and CDR2 is ANQGSEA in the germline V gene. The CDR3 is 11 amino acids. Trimming removed 7 bases from V and 3 bases from J, with 7 bases in between. The CDR3 region has the DNA TGCAGCGCCTTACATGGAAACACCATATATTTT. This sequence encodes CSALHGNTIYF.

This rearrangement joins TRBV2 to TRBJ2-5; TRBD2 matches 10 bases. Germline V gives CDR1 SNHLY, CDR2 FYNNEI. This CDR3 comprises 15 residues. With 4 bases clipped from V and 2 bases from J, the junction kept 4 bases outside the gene matches. CDR3 bases: TGTGCCAGCAGTGTACTAGCGGGGAGTCAAGAGACCCAGTACTTC. Its protein is CASSVLAGSQETQYF.

The chain has TRBV9 and TRBJ2-3; D remains ambiguous. This CDR3 is 12 amino acids long. Trimming left V 5 bases short and J 0 bases short, with 4 bases between. Germline-derived CDR1 and CDR2 are SGDLS and YYNGEE. CDR3 in DNA: TGTGCCAGCAGTCGGAGCACAGATACGCAGTATTTT. Its translation: CASSRSTDTQYF. The entire variable domain, with the rest obtained from reference TRBV9 and TRBJ2-3, is as follows: DSGVTQTPKHLITATGQRVTLRCSPRSGDLSVYWYQQSLDQGLQFLIQYYNGEERAKGNILERFSAQQFPDLHSELNLSSLELGDSALYFCASSRSTDTQYFGPGTRLTVL.

The sample holds a few counts of this clone. This chain uses TRBV6-5 with TRBJ2-2, with 9 bases identical to TRBD1. Germline CDR1 and CDR2: MNHEY and SVGAGI. The ends lost 5 bases at V and 6 bases at J; junction bases unmatched: 7. CDR3 length equals 15 residues. This chain's CDR3 is CASSIGTGTAGELFF. CDR3 nucleotides: TGTGCCAGCAGTATCGGGACAGGGACTGCCGGGGAGCTGTTTTTT.

The V and J genes are TRBV5-5 and TRBJ1-5; TRBD1 matches at 7 bases. The CDR3 sequence is 11 residues long. Germline V CDR1 and CDR2: SGHKS, YYEKEE (reference sequence). V lost 0 bases to trimming and J lost 16 bases; unmatched junction nucleotides: 4. This CDR3 reads CASSLGQGEHF. CDR3 nucleotides: TGTGCCAGCAGCTTGGGACAGGGTGAACATTTT.